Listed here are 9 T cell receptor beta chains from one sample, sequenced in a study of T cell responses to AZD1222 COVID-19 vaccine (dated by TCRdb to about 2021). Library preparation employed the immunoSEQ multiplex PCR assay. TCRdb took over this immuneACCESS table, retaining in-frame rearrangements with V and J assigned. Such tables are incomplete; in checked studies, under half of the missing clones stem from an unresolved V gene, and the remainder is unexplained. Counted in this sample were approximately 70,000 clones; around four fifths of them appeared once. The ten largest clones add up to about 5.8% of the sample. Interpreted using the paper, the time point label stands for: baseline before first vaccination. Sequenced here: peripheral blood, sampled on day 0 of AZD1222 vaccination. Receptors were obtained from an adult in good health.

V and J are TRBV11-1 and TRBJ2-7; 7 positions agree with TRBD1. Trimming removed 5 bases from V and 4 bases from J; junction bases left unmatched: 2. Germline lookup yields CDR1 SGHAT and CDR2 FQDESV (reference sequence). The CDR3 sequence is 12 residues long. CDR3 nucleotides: TGTGCCAGCAGCCCGACAGGGTACGAGCAGTACTTC. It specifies CASSPTGYEQYF.

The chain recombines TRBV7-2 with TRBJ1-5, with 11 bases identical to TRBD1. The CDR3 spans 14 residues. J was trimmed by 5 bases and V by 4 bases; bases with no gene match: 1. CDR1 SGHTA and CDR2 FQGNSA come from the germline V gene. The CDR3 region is CASSWGQGDQPQHF. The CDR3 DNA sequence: TGTGCCAGCAGCTGGGGACAGGGGGATCAGCCCCAGCATTTT.

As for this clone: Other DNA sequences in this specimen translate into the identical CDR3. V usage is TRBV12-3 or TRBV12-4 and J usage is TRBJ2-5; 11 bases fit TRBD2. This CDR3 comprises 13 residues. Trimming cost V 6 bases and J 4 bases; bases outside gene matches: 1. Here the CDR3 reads CASRLAGVETQYF. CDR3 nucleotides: TGTGCCAGCAGACTAGCGGGGGTAGAGACCCAGTACTTC.

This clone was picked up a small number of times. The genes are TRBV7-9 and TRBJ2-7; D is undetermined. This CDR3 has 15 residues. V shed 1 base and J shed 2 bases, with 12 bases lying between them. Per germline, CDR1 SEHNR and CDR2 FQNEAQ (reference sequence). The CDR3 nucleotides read TGTGCCAGCAGCTTAGAGGCAACCCCGCCCTACGAGCAGTACTTC. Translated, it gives CASSLEATPPYEQYF.

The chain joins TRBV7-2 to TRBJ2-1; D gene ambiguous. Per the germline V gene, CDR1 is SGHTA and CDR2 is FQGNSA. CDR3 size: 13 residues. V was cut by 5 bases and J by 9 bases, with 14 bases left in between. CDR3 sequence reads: CASSKGSSGEQFF. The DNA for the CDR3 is TGTGCCAGCAGCAAGGGATCTTCCGGTGAGCAGTTCTTC.

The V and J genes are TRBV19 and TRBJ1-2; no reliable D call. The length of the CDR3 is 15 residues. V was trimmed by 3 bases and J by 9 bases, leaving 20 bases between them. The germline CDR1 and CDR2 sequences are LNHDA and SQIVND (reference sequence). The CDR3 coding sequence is TGTGCCAGTAGTATGGACCCTGAACAATTTGGTAGCTACACCTTC. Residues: CASSMDPEQFGSYTF.

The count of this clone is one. In nucleotides, the CDR3 is TGTGCCAGCAGCTTACAACAGGGGAGGGAGCAGTTCTTC. It encodes CASSLQQGREQFF. V and J are TRBV5-8 and TRBJ2-1; D may be TRBD1 (7 bases). The CDR3 totals 13 residues. CDR1 and CDR2 from the germline V gene are SGHTS and YDEGEE. V lost 2 bases and J 10 bases, leaving 13 bases between the germline ends.

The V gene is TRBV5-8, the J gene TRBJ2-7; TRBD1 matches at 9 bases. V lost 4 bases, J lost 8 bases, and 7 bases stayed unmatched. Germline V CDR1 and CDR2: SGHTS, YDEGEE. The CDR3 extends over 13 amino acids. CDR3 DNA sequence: TGTGCCAGCAGCCCGGGACAGGGCGGACAGCAGTACTTC. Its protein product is CASSPGQGGQQYF.

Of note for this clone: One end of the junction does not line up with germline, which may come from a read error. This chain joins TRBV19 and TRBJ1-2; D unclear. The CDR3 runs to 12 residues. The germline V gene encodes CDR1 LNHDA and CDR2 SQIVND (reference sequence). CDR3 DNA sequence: TGTGCCAGTAGTCCTCTTAATGGCGGGATGCACTTC. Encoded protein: CASSPLNGGMHF. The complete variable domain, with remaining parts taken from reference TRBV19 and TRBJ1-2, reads DGGITQSPKYLFRKEGQNVTLSCEQNLNHDAMYWYRQDPGQGLRLIYYSQIVNDFQKGDIAEGYSVSREKKESFPLTVTSAQKNPTAFYLCASSPLNGGMHFGSGTRLTVV.